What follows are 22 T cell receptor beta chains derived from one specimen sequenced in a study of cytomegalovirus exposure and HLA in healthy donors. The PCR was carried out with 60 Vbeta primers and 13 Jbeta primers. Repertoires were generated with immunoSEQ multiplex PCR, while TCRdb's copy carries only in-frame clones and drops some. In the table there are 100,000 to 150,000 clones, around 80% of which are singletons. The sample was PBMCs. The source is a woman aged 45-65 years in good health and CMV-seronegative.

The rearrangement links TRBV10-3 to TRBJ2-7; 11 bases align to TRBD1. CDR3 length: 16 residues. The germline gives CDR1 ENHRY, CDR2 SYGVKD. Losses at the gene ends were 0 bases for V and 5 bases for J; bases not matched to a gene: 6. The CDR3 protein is CAISESFSGQGDEQYF. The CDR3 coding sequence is TGTGCCATCAGTGAGTCATTCTCGGGACAGGGGGACGAGCAGTACTTC.

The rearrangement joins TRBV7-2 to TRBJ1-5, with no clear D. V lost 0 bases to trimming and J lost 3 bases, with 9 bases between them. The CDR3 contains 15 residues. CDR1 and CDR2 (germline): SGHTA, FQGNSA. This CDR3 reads CASSLADNPNQPQHF. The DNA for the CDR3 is TGTGCCAGCAGCTTAGCCGACAACCCCAATCAGCCCCAGCATTTT.

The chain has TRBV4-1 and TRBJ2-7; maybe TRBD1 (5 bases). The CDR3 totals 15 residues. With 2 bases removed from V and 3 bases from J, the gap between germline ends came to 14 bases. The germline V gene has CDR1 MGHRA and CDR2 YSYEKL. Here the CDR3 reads CASSQIAAGNYEQYV. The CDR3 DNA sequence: TGCGCCAGCAGCCAAATAGCTGCAGGGAACTACGAGCAGTACGTC.

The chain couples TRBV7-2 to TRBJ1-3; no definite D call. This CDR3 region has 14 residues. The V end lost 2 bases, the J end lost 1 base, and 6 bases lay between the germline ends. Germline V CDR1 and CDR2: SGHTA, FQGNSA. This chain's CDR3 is CASSLTNSGNTIYF. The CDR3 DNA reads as TGTGCCAGCAGCTTAACAAATTCTGGAAACACCATATATTTT.

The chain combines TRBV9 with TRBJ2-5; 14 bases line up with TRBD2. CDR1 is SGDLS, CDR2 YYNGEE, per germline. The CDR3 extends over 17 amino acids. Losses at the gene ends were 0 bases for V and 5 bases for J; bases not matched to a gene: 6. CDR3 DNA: TGTGCCAGCAGCGTAGTTGGGACTAGCGGGAGTGGGGAGACCCAGTACTTC. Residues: CASSVVGTSGSGETQYF.

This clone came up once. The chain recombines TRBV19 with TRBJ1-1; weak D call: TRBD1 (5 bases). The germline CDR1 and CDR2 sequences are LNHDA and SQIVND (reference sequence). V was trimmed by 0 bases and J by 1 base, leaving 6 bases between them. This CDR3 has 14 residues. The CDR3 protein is CASSIDQGNTEAFF. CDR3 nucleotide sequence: TGTGCCAGTAGTATAGATCAGGGGAACACTGAAGCTTTCTTT. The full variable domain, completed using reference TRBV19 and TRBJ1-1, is DGGITQSPKYLFRKEGQNVTLSCEQNLNHDAMYWYRQDPGQGLRLIYYSQIVNDFQKGDIAEGYSVSREKKESFPLTVTSAQKNPTAFYLCASSIDQGNTEAFFGQGTRLTVV.

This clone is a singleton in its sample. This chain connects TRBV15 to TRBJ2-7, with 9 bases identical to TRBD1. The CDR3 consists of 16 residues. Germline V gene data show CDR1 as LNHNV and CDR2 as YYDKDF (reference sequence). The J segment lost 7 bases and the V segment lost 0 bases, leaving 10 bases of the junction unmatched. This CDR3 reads CATSRDLIQGAGEQYF. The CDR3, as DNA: TGTGCCACCAGCAGAGATTTGATACAGGGGGCGGGAGAGCAGTACTTC.

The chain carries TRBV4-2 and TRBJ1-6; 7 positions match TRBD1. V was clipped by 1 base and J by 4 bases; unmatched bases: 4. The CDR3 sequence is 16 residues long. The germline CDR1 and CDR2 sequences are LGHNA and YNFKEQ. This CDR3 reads CASSQGGTDYNSPLHF. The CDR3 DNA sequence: TGTGCCAGCAGCCAAGGGGGGACAGATTATAATTCACCCCTCCACTTT.

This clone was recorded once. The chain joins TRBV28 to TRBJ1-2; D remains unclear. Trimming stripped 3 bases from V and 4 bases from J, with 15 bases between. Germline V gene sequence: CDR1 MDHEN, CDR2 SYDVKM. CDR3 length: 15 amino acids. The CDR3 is CASSFRLTTSYGYTF. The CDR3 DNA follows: TGTGCCAGCAGTTTTAGGTTGACAACCAGCTATGGCTACACCTTC.

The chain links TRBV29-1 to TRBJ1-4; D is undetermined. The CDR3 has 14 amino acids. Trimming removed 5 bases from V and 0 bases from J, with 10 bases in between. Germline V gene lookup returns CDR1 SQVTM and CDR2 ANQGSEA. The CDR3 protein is CSVSDTATNEKLFF. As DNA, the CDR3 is TGCAGCGTTTCCGACACTGCAACTAATGAAAAACTGTTTTTT.

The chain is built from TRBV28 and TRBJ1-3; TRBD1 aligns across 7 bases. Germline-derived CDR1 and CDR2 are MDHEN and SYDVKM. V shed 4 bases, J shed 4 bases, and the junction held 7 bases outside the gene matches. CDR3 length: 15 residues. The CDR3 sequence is CASSSGQAGGNTIYF. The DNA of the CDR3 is TGTGCCAGCAGTTCAGGACAGGCGGGAGGAAACACCATATATTTT.

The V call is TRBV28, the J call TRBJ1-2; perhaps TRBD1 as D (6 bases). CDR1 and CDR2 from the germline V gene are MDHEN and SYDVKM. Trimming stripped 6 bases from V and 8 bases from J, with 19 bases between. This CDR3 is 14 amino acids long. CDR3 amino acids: CASSPARTAQGYTF. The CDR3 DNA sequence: TGTGCCAGCAGCCCCGCCAGGACAGCACAAGGCTACACCTTC.

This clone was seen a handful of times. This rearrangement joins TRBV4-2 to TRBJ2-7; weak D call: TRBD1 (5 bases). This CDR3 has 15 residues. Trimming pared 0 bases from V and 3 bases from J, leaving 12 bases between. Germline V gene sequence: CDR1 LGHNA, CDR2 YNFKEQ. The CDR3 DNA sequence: TGTGCCAGCAGCCAAGATACAGGAAAGTACTACGAGCAGTACTTC. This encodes CASSQDTGKYYEQYF.

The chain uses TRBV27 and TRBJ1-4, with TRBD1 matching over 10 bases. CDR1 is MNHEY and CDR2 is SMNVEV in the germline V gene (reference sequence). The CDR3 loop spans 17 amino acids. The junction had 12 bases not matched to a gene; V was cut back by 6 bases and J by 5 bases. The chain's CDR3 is CASRDRGSPGSNEKLFF. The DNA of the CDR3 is TGTGCCAGCAGGGACAGGGGGTCGCCCGGGTCGAATGAAAAACTGTTTTTT.

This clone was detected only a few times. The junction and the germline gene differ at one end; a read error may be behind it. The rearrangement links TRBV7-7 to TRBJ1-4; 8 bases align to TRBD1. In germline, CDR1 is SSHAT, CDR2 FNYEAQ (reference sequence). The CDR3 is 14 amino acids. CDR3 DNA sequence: TGTGCTAGCAGCCACGGACAGGGCGGCGAAAAACTGTTTTTT. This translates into CASSHGQGGEKLFF.

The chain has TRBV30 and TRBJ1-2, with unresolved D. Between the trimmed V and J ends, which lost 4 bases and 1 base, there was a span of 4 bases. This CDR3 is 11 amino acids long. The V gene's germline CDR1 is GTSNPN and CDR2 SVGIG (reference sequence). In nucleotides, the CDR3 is TGTGCCTGGACGGGTAACTATGGCTACACCTTC. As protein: CAWTGNYGYTF.

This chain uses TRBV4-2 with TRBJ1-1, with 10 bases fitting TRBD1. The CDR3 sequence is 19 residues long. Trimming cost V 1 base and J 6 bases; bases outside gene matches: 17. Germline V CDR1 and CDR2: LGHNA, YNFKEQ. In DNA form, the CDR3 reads TGTGCCAGCAGCCAAGCCCCGTGGGGGACAGGGGTAGAAGGTGCTGAAGCTTTCTTT. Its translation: CASSQAPWGTGVEGAEAFF.

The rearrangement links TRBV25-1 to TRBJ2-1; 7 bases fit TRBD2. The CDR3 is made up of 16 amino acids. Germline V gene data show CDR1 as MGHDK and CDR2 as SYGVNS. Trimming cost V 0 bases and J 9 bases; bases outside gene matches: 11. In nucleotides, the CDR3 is TGTGCCAGCAGTGAATATCGGGAGGTAGGGATGGGTGAGCAGTTCTTC. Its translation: CASSEYREVGMGEQFF.

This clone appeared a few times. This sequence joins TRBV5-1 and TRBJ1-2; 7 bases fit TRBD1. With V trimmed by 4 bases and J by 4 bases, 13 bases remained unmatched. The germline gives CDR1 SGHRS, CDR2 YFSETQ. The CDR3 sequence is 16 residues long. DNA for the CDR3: TGCGCCAGCAGCACTGATACAGGGGCGAAGGGCTATGGCTACACCTTC. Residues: CASSTDTGAKGYGYTF.

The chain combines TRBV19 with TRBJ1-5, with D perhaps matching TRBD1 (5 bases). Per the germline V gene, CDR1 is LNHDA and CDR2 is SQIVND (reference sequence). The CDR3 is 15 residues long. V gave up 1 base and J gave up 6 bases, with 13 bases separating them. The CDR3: CASSIVGQGLQPQHF. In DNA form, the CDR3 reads TGTGCCAGTAGTATAGTAGGGCAGGGACTTCAGCCCCAGCATTTT.

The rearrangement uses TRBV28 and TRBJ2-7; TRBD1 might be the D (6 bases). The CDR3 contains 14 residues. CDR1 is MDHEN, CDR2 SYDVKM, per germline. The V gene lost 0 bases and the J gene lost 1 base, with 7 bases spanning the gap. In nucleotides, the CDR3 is TGTGCCAGCAGTTTATGGCAGGGGTCCTACGAGCAGTACTTC. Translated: CASSLWQGSYEQYF. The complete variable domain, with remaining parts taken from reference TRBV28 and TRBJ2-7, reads DVKVTQSSRYLVKRTGEKVFLECVQDMDHENMFWYRQDPGLGLRLIYFSYDVKMKEKGDIPEGYSVSREKKERFSLILESASTNQTSMYLCASSLWQGSYEQYFGPGTRLTVT.

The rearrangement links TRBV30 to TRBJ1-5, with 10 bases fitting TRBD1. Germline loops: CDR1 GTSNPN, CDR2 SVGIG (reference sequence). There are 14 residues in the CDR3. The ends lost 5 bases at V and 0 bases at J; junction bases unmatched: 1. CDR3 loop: CAWGTGDSNQPQHF. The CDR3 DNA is TGTGCCTGGGGGACAGGGGATAGCAATCAGCCCCAGCATTTT.